This T cell receptor beta chain was observed in a study of T cell changes during pregnancy in multiple sclerosis. CDR3 length equals 15 residues. The V gene's germline CDR1 is MNHNS and CDR2 SASEGT. The trim removed 0 bases at V and 0 bases at J, leaving 0 bases unmatched. Only in-frame clones appear in the TCRdb table, and some are missing; sequencing was by immunoSEQ multiplex PCR. Of some 30,000 clones listed, approximately 90% are singletons. The receptor was derived from a female donor with multiple sclerosis, enrolled in a pregnancy study. The J gene is TRBJ2-7, the V gene TRBV6-1, with 9 positions matching TRBD2. The sequencing used CD8+ T cells from peripheral blood mononuclear cells, collected in the second trimester of pregnancy. The CDR3 loop is CASSEATSGSYEQYF. The CDR3, as DNA: TGTGCCAGCAGTGAAGCGACTAGCGGCTCCTACGAGCAGTACTTC.